The 17 T cell receptor beta chains below all came from one sample that was sequenced in a study of T cells in localized non-small cell lung cancer. The data were produced by immunoSEQ multiplex PCR, yet TCRdb's version contains in-frame clones alone and is incomplete. The data show under 95,000 clones, over 75% seen once. Sequencing used peripheral blood, obtained before any cancer treatment. All receptors come from a female donor older than 55 with stage I lung adenocarcinoma.

The chain recombines TRBV9 with TRBJ2-7, with TRBD1 matching over 9 bases. Trimming at V came to 3 bases and at J to 0 bases, leaving 4 bases not matched to a gene. This CDR3 has 15 residues. In germline, CDR1 is SGDLS, CDR2 YYNGEE. Here the CDR3 reads CASSARDRASYEQYF. The CDR3 DNA reads as TGTGCCAGCAGCGCCCGGGACAGGGCCTCCTACGAGCAGTACTTC.

The sample holds a few counts of this clone. CDR3 DNA: TGTGCCAGCAGTGAAGCAGGGGACGAGGGGCCCCAGCATTTT. Translating gives CASSEAGDEGPQHF. This chain uses TRBV2 with TRBJ1-5; TRBD1 might be the D (5 bases). Germline values: CDR1 SNHLY, CDR2 FYNNEI. Trimming cost V 0 bases and J 9 bases, with 12 bases left between them. This CDR3 has 14 residues. The variable domain in full, with the rest retrieved from reference TRBV2 and TRBJ1-5, is EPEVTQTPSHQVTQMGQEVILRCVPISNHLYFYWYRQILGQKVEFLVSFYNNEISEKSEIFDDQFSVERPDGSNFTLKIRSTKLEDSAMYFCASSEAGDEGPQHFGDGTRLSIL.

The chain joins TRBV4-2 to TRBJ1-1, with D unresolved. This CDR3 has 11 amino acids. Per the germline V gene, CDR1 is LGHNA and CDR2 is YNFKEQ. V was trimmed by 7 bases and J by 4 bases, leaving 7 bases between them. CDR3 sequence reads: CASKGFTEAFF. For the CDR3, the DNA is TGTGCCAGCAAAGGGTTCACTGAAGCTTTCTTT.

This clone was counted only a few times. The V gene is TRBV4-2, the J gene TRBJ2-7; D not certain. V was pared by 0 bases and J by 4 bases, with 10 bases between. Per germline, CDR1 LGHNA and CDR2 YNFKEQ. This CDR3 contains 14 residues. CDR3 sequence (DNA): TGTGCCAGCAGCCAAGATGTAGCAAGGTACGAGCAGTACTTC. This gives the protein CASSQDVARYEQYF.

As concerns this clone: At one boundary the junction diverges from the germline segment, which might be a read error. This chain links TRBV28 with TRBJ2-6; TRBD1 matches 8 bases. Germline V CDR1 and CDR2: MDHEN, SYDVKM. The CDR3 sequence is 16 residues long. The CDR3 bases are TGTGCCTGCAGGGGGCTCACCCCATCTGGGGCCAACGTCCTGACTTTC. Residues: CACRGLTPSGANVLTF. Combining the CDR3 with reference TRBV28 and TRBJ2-6 gives the whole variable domain DVKVTQSSRYLVKRTGEKVFLECVQDMDHENMFWYRQDPGLGLRLIYFSYDVKMKEKGDIPEGYSVSREKKERFSLILESASTNQTSMYLCACRGLTPSGANVLTFGAGSRLTVL.

The J gene is TRBJ1-4, the V gene TRBV15; no reliable D call. Germline values: CDR1 LNHNV, CDR2 YYDKDF (reference sequence). This CDR3 spans 14 amino acids. Trimming pared 0 bases from V and 6 bases from J, leaving 8 bases between. In DNA form, the CDR3 reads TGTGCCACCAGCAGAGATAGGAGGGATGAAAAACTGTTTTTT. It is translated as CATSRDRRDEKLFF. Looking up the rest from reference TRBV15 and TRBJ1-4 gives the full variable domain: DAMVIQNPRYQVTQFGKPVTLSCSQTLNHNVMYWYQQKSSQAPKLLFHYYDKDFNNEADTPDNFQSRRPNTSFCFLDIRSPGLGDTAMYLCATSRDRRDEKLFFGSGTQLSVL.

The chain couples TRBV5-6 to TRBJ1-5, with TRBD1 as a possible D gene (5 bases). This CDR3 region has 14 residues. Trimming pared 0 bases from V and 6 bases from J, leaving 10 bases between. From germline, CDR1 is SGHDT and CDR2 YYEEEE. The CDR3 protein is CASSLVGVSQPQHF. As DNA, the CDR3 is TGTGCCAGCAGCTTGGTGGGGGTAAGTCAGCCCCAGCATTTT.

The J gene is TRBJ1-3, the V gene TRBV2, with TRBD1 as a possible D gene (6 bases). Germline V gene data show CDR1 as SNHLY and CDR2 as FYNNEI. The CDR3 length is 13 residues. V was cut by 7 bases and J by 2 bases, with 9 bases left in between. In nucleotides, the CDR3 is TGTGCCAGCAAAGACAGGACTGGAAACACCATATATTTT. Amino acid sequence: CASKDRTGNTIYF.

The chain links TRBV6-6 to TRBJ1-4, with 8 bases that match TRBD1. Unmatched junction bases numbered 7, after V lost 6 bases and J lost 7 bases. Looked up from germline, CDR1 is MNHNY and CDR2 is SVGAGI (reference sequence). The CDR3 is 14 amino acids. CDR3 loop: CASRPDRVTEKLFF. The CDR3 DNA sequence: TGTGCCAGCAGGCCGGACAGGGTAACTGAAAAACTGTTTTTT.

The genes are TRBV18 and TRBJ2-4, with D unclear. V lost 1 base and J 7 bases, leaving 11 bases between the germline ends. The CDR3 runs to 14 residues. From germline, CDR1 is KGHSH and CDR2 LQKENI. CDR3 region: CASSPQGSWNIQYF. The DNA for the CDR3 is TGTGCCAGCTCACCACAAGGCAGTTGGAACATTCAGTACTTC.

J is TRBJ1-1 and V is TRBV9; 12 positions agree with TRBD1. This CDR3 is built from 15 residues. Germline V gene sequence: CDR1 SGDLS, CDR2 YYNGEE. With 4 bases clipped from V and 5 bases from J, the junction kept 6 bases outside the gene matches. The CDR3 nucleotides read TGTGCCAGCAGCCGGGACAGGGGGCAAAGAACTGAAGCTTTCTTT. It encodes CASSRDRGQRTEAFF. Full variable domain (outside the CDR3, taken from reference TRBV9 and TRBJ1-1): DSGVTQTPKHLITATGQRVTLRCSPRSGDLSVYWYQQSLDQGLQFLIQYYNGEERAKGNILERFSAQQFPDLHSELNLSSLELGDSALYFCASSRDRGQRTEAFFGQGTRLTVV.

This sequence joins TRBV9 and TRBJ1-4; D uncertain. V lost 4 bases and J 4 bases, leaving 11 bases between the germline ends. The CDR3 is 14 amino acids. Germline assignment: CDR1 SGDLS and CDR2 YYNGEE. The CDR3 region has the DNA TGTGCCAGCAGCCGGAACGGGATTAATGAAAAACTGTTTTTT. This codes for CASSRNGINEKLFF.

The chain combines TRBV11-2 with TRBJ2-6; 8 bases align to TRBD1. Germline V CDR1 and CDR2: SGHAT, FQNNGV. V was pared by 5 bases and J by 2 bases, with 8 bases of the junction left unmatched. This CDR3 spans 17 amino acids. The CDR3 loop reads CASSRTGRGPGANVLTF. As DNA, the CDR3 is TGTGCCAGCAGCCGGACAGGGAGAGGTCCTGGGGCCAACGTCCTGACTTTC.

J is TRBJ2-1 and V is TRBV6-5; D tentatively fits TRBD1 or TRBD2 (6 bases each). The V gene's germline CDR1 is MNHEY and CDR2 SVGAGI. Trimming took off 6 bases at V and 3 bases at J, with 12 bases between the two ends. The CDR3 totals 14 residues. The CDR3 nucleotides are TGTGCCAGCAGGAGGGGGGAGGTCTACAATGAGCAGTTCTTC. Translation gives CASRRGEVYNEQFF.

The J gene is TRBJ2-3, the V gene TRBV11-3, with D possibly TRBD2 on 5 matching bases. This CDR3 has 16 residues. Germline CDR1 is SGHNT and CDR2 is YENEEA. The V and J ends lost 0 bases and 0 bases respectively, with 10 bases between them. CDR3 sequence: CASSLDHRGSTDTQYF. The CDR3, as DNA: TGTGCCAGCAGCTTAGACCACCGGGGTAGCACAGATACGCAGTATTTT.

This clone is medium-sized in the sample. This chain links TRBV4-3 with TRBJ2-2; TRBD1 aligns across 9 bases. With 2 bases clipped from V and 4 bases from J, the junction kept 14 bases outside the gene matches. The CDR3 loop spans 19 amino acids. Germline CDR1 and CDR2: LGHNA and YSLEER. The CDR3 region has the DNA TGCGCCAGCAGCCAACAATTCGACTCCGGGACAGGGAGCACCGGGGAGCTGTTTTTT. Amino acids: CASSQQFDSGTGSTGELFF.

This chain connects TRBV19 to TRBJ1-4, with a possible D match to TRBD1 (5 bases). The length of the CDR3 is 13 residues. V lost 4 bases and J lost 7, with 10 bases in between. Germline loops: CDR1 LNHDA, CDR2 SQIVND (reference sequence). The CDR3 is CASSSRVGEKLFF. The CDR3 coding sequence is TGTGCCAGTAGTAGCAGGGTTGGTGAAAAACTGTTTTTT.